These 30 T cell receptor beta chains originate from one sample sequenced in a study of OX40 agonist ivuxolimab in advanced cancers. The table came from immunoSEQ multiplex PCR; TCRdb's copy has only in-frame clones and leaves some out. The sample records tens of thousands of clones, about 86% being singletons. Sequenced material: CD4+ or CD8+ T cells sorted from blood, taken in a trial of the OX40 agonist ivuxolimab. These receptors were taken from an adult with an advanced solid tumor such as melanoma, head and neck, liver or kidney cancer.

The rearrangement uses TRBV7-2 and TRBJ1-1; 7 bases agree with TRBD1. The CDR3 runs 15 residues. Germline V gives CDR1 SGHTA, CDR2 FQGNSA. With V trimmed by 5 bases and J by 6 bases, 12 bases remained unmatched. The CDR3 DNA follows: TGTGCCAGCAGCAACAAGAGGGGGCTCGGCGCTGAAGCTTTCTTT. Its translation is CASSNKRGLGAEAFF.

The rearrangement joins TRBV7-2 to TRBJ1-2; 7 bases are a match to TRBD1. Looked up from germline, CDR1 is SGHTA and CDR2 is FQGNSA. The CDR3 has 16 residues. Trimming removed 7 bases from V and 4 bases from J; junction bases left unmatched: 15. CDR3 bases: TGTGCCAGCACCTCGCCCGGGGCCAGGGGGAGCTATGGCTACACCTTC. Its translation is CASTSPGARGSYGYTF. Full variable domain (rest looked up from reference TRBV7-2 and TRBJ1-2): GAGVSQSPSNKVTEKGKDVELRCDPISGHTALYWYRQSLGQGLEFLIYFQGNSAPDKSGLPSDRFSAERTGGSVSTLTIQRTQQEDSAVYLCASTSPGARGSYGYTFGSGTRLTVV.

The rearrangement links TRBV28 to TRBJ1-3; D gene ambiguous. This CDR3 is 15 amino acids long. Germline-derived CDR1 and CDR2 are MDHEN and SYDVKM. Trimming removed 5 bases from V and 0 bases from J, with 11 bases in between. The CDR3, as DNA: TGTGCCAGCAGTACGCCAGGTTTCTCTGGAAACACCATATATTTT. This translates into CASSTPGFSGNTIYF.

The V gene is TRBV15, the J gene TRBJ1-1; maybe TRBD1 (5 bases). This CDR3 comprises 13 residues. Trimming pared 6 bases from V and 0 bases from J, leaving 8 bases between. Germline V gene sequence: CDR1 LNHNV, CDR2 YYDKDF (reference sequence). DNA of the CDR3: TGTGCCACCAGGGGGGGAGTGAACACTGAAGCTTTCTTT. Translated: CATRGGVNTEAFF.

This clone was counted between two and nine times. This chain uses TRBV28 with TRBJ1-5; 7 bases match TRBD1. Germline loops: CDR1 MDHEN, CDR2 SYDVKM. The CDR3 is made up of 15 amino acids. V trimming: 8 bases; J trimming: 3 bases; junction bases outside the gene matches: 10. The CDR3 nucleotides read TGTGCCAGCGGCCCCCAGGACAGGAACAATCAGCCCCAGCATTTT. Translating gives CASGPQDRNNQPQHF. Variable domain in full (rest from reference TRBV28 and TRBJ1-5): DVKVTQSSRYLVKRTGEKVFLECVQDMDHENMFWYRQDPGLGLRLIYFSYDVKMKEKGDIPEGYSVSREKKERFSLILESASTNQTSMYLCASGPQDRNNQPQHFGDGTRLSIL.

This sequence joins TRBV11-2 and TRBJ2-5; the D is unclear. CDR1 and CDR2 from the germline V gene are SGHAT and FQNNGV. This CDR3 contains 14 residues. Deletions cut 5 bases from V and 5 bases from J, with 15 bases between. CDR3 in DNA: TGTGCCAGCAGCCACCTCCGGGCGTTTGAGACCCAGTACTTC. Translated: CASSHLRAFETQYF. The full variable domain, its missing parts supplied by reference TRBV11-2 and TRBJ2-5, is EAGVAQSPRYKIIEKRQSVAFWCNPISGHATLYWYQQILGQGPKLLIQFQNNGVVDDSQLPKDRFSAERLKGVDSTLKIQPAKLEDSAVYLCASSHLRAFETQYFGPGTRLLVL.

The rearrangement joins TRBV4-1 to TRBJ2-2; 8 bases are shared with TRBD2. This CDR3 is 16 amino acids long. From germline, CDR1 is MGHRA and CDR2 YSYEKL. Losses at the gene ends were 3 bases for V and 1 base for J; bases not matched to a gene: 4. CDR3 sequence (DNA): TGCGCCAGCAGCCACCCCGGGGGGGGGAACACCGGGGAGCTGTTTTTT. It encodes CASSHPGGGNTGELFF.

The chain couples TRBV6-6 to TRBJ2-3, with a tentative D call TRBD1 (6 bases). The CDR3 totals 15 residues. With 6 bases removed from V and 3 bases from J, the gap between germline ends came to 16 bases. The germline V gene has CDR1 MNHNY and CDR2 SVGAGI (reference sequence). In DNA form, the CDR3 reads TGTGCCAGCAGAGACGAGAAAACAGGGACAGATACGCAGTATTTT. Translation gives CASRDEKTGTDTQYF.

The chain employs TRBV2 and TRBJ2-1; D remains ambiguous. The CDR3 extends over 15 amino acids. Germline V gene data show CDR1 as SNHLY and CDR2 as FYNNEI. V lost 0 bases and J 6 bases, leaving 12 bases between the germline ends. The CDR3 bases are TGTGCCAGCAGTGAAGCGCAAGGGTCCCGCAATGAGCAGTTCTTC. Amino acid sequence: CASSEAQGSRNEQFF.

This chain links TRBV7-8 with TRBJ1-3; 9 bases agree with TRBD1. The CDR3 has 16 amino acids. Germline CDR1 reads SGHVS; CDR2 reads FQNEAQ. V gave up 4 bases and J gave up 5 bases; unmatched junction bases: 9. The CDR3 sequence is CASSSQLQGARNTIYF. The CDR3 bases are TGTGCCAGCAGCTCGCAACTACAGGGGGCAAGAAACACCATATATTTT.

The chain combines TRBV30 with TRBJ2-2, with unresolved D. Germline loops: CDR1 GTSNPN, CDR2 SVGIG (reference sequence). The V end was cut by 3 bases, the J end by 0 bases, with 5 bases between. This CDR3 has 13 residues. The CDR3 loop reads CAWRTANTGELFF. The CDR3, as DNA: TGTGCCTGGAGGACGGCGAACACCGGGGAGCTGTTTTTT. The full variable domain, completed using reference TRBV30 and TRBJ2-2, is SQTIHQWPATLVQPVGSPLSLECTVEGTSNPNLYWYRQAAGRGLQLLFYSVGIGQISSEVPQNLSASRPQDRQFILSSKKLLLSDSGFYLCAWRTANTGELFFGEGSRLTVL.

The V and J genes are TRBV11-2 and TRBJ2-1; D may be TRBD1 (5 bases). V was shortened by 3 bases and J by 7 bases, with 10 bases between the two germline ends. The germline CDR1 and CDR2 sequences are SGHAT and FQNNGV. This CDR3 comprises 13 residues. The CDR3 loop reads CASSFWQGNEQFF. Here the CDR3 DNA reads TGTGCCAGCAGCTTTTGGCAGGGAAATGAGCAGTTCTTC.

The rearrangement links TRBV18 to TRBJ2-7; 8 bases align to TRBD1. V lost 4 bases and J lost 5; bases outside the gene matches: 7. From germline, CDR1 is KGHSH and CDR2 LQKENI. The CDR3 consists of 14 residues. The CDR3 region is CASSQNPTGDEQYF. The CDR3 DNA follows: TGTGCCAGCTCACAAAACCCGACAGGGGACGAGCAGTACTTC.

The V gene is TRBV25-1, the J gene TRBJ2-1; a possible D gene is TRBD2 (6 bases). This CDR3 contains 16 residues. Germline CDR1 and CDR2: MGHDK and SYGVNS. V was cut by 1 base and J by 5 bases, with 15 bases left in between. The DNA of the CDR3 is TGTGCCAGCAGTGAATTGGGTGGGAGGCCAGACAATGAGCAGTTCTTC. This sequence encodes CASSELGGRPDNEQFF.

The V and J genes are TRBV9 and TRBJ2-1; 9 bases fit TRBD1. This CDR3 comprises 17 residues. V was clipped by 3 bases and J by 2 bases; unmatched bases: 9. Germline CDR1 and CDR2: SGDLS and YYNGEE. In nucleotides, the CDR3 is TGTGCCAGCAGCGGACAGGGGGGCGGGTACCCCTACAATGAGCAGTTCTTC. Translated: CASSGQGGGYPYNEQFF.

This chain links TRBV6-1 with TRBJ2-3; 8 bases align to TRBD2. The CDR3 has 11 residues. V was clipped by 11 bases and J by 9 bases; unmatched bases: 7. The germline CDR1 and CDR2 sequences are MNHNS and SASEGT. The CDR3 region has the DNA TGTGCCCAACGGGAGGGGTGGACGCAGTATTTT. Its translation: CAQREGWTQYF.

CDR3 sequence (DNA): TGTGCCAGCGCAGCGGGAGGGAGGACAGATACGCAGTATTTT. Translated: CASAAGGRTDTQYF. The chain is built from TRBV6-4 and TRBJ2-3; 10 positions agree with TRBD2. There are 14 residues in the CDR3. V was pared by 8 bases and J by 3 bases, with 5 bases of the junction left unmatched. CDR1 and CDR2 (germline): MRHNA, SNTAGT.

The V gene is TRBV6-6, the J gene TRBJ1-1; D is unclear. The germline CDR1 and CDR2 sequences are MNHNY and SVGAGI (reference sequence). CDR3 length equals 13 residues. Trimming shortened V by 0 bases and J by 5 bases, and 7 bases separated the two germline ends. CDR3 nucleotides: TGTGCCAGCAGTTACTCGGGTTGGACTGAAGCTTTCTTT. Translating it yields CASSYSGWTEAFF.

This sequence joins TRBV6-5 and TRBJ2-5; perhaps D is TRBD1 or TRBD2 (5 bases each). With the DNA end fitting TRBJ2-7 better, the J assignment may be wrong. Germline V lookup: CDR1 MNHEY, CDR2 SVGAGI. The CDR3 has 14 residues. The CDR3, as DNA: TGTGCCAGCAGTTACCGGGACGGCCTCTACGAGCAGTACTTC. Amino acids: CASSYRDGLYEQYF.

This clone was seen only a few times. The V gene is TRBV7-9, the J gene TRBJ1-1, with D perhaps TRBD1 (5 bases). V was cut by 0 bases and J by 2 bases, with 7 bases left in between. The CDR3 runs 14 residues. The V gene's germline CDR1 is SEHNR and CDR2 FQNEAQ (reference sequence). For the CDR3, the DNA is TGTGCCAGCAGCTTAGCGACAGCCAACACTGAAGCTTTCTTT. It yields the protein CASSLATANTEAFF.

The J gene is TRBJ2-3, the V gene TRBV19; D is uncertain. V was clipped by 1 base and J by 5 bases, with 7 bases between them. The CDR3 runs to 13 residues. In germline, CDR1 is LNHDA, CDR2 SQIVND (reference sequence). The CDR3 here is CASSIVGRDTQYF. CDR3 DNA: TGTGCCAGTAGTATAGTAGGGCGAGATACGCAGTATTTT.

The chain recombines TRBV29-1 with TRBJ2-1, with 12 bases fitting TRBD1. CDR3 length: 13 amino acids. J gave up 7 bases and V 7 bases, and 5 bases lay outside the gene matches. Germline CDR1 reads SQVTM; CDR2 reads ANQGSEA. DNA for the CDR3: TGCAGCGGCGGGACAGGGGGCTCGAATGAGCAGTTCTTC. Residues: CSGGTGGSNEQFF.

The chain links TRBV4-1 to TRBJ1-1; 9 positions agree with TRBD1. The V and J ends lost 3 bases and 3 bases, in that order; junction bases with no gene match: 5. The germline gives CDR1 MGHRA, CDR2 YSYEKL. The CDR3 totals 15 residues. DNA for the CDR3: TGCGCCAGCAGCCAGCACAGGGGGCCTGACACTGAAGCTTTCTTT. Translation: CASSQHRGPDTEAFF.

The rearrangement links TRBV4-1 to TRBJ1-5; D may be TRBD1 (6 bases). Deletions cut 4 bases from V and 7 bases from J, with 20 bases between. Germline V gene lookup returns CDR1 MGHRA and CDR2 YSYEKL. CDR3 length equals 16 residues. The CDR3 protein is CASSPNPAGGGQPQHF. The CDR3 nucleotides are TGCGCCAGCAGCCCGAACCCAGCGGGGGGCGGGCAGCCCCAGCATTTT.

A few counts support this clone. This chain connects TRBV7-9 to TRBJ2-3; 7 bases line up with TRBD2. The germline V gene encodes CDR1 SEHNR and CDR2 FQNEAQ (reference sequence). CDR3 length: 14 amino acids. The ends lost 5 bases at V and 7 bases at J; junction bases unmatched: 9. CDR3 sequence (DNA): TGTGCCAGCAGCCTCCGTGGGAGGGGAAATACGCAGTATTTT. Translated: CASSLRGRGNTQYF.

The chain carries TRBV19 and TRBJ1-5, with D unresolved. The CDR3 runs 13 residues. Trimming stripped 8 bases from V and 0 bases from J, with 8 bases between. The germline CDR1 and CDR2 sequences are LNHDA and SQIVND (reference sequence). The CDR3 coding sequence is TGTGCCAGTGGTCCTATTAGCAATCAGCCCCAGCATTTT. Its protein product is CASGPISNQPQHF.

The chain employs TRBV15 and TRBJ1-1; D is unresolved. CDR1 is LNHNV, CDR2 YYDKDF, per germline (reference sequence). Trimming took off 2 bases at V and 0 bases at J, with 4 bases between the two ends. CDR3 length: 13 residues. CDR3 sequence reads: CATSRMLNTEAFF. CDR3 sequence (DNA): TGTGCCACCAGCAGAATGTTGAACACTGAAGCTTTCTTT.

CDR3 region: CASSRVSGGTYEQYF. Here the CDR3 DNA reads TGTGCCAGTAGTAGGGTGAGCGGGGGAACCTACGAGCAGTACTTC. The rearrangement links TRBV19 to TRBJ2-7; TRBD2 matches 8 bases. The CDR3 covers 15 residues. CDR1 and CDR2 from the germline V gene are LNHDA and SQIVND (reference sequence). Germline trimming cut 4 bases from V and 2 bases from J; bases unmatched to any gene: 7.

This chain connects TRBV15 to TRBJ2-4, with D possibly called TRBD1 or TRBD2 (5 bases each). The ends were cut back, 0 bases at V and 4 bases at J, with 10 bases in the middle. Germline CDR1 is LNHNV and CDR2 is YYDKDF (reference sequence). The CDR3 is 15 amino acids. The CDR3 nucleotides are TGTGCCACCAGCAGAGATGGGGGACGGAAAAACATTCAGTACTTC. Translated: CATSRDGGRKNIQYF.

The CDR3 DNA follows: TGTGCCAGCAGTTCGTACAGGATGGCTTGGTATGGCTACACCTTC. Protein product: CASSSYRMAWYGYTF. The chain links TRBV28 to TRBJ1-2; tentative D call: TRBD1 (5 bases). The CDR3 consists of 15 residues. The germline V gene has CDR1 MDHEN and CDR2 SYDVKM. Trimming took off 4 bases at V and 5 bases at J, with 17 bases between the two ends.